This T cell receptor (beta chain) is from a study of blood T cell repertoires in COVID-19. As for the study in general: Acute and convalescent COVID-19 samples came from the United States, Italy and Spain. In each case, the material was cDNA or gDNA derived from T cells, B-cell-depleted T cells, or PBMCs.

Germline CDR1 reads GTSNPN; CDR2 reads SVGIG (reference sequence). This CDR3 comprises 13 residues. Trimming took off 3 bases at V and 6 bases at J, with 11 bases between the two ends. Original methodology: Estimation of nucleated cell counts relied on the amplification of reference gene primers. The data were produced by immunoSEQ multiplex PCR, yet TCRdb's version contains in-frame clones alone and is incomplete. Clone size and the V and J calls come from that table; the DNA yielded D and trimming. The sample yields about 87,000 clones, around nine tenths seen once. Sequenced material: peripheral blood. The sequence was obtained from a man in his forties with acute or convalescent COVID-19. V gene TRBV30 combines with J gene TRBJ2-2; D not resolved. DNA for the CDR3: TGTGCCTGGAGAACCACTAACCCCGGGGAGCTGTTTTTT. It yields the protein CAWRTTNPGELFF.